The subject of this entry is one T cell receptor beta chain. The protocol was immunoSEQ multiplex PCR, while the TCRdb copy is restricted to in-frame clones and leaves out a portion. The sample lists 130,000 or so clones, approximately 90% occurring once. This entry comes from a study of control samples from healthy donors and cancer patients. CDR1 and CDR2 from the germline V gene are LNHDA and SQIVND (reference sequence). The CDR3 is 15 residues long. V was pared by 2 bases and J by 1 base, with 9 bases between. The sequence derives from a man aged 25 to 45 in good health. The chain couples TRBV19 to TRBJ1-3, with unresolved D. Sequencing was carried out using blood. For the CDR3, the DNA is TGTGCCAGTAGTATACAGGCCCTATCTGGAAACACCATATATTTT. The encoded protein is CASSIQALSGNTIYF.